These 5 T cell receptor beta chains originate from one sample sequenced in a study of cytomegalovirus exposure and HLA in healthy donors. Only in-frame clones appear in the TCRdb table, and some are missing; sequencing was by immunoSEQ multiplex PCR. The sample has tens of thousands of clones; 93% are singletons. Sequencing input: PBMCs. These receptor sequences come from a woman in her twenties or thirties in good health and CMV-seronegative.

The chain uses TRBV19 and TRBJ1-5, with D possibly matching TRBD1 (5 bases). In germline, CDR1 is LNHDA, CDR2 SQIVND (reference sequence). There are 12 residues in the CDR3. V dropped 4 bases and J dropped 9 bases, with 10 bases sitting between them. The CDR3 here is CASSRGERPQHF. The CDR3 DNA is TGTGCCAGTAGTAGGGGGGAGAGGCCCCAGCATTTT.

This chain connects TRBV6-5 to TRBJ2-1, with D possibly being TRBD2 (5 bases). In germline, CDR1 is MNHEY, CDR2 SVGAGI. This CDR3 comprises 12 residues. Trimming shortened V by 2 bases and J by 13 bases, and 12 bases separated the two germline ends. The chain's CDR3 is CASSYAGLGQFF. In nucleotides, the CDR3 is TGTGCCAGCAGTTACGCCGGACTGGGACAGTTCTTC.

This chain uses TRBV5-6 with TRBJ1-5; 7 nucleotides align to TRBD1. J lost 6 bases, V lost 2 bases, and 11 bases had no gene match. The CDR3 has 16 amino acids. The germline gives CDR1 SGHDT, CDR2 YYEEEE. Here the CDR3 reads CASSFGGEGAGQPQHF. CDR3 bases: TGTGCCAGCAGCTTCGGGGGTGAGGGGGCCGGTCAGCCCCAGCATTTT.

The V gene is TRBV11-2, the J gene TRBJ2-6, with D possibly TRBD1 on 5 matching bases. The germline V gene encodes CDR1 SGHAT and CDR2 FQNNGV. Trimming left V 1 base short and J 1 base short, with 5 bases between. The CDR3 is 15 amino acids. The CDR3 DNA reads as TGTGCCAGCAGCTTAGGACAGTCTGGGGCCAACGTCCTGACTTTC. Translation gives CASSLGQSGANVLTF.

With regard to this clone: The same CDR3 can be traced to other DNA sequences in this sample. The V and J genes are TRBV7-9 and TRBJ1-1; 7 positions agree with TRBD1. V shed 4 bases, J shed 1 base, and the junction held 3 bases outside the gene matches. CDR1 and CDR2 from the germline V gene are SEHNR and FQNEAQ (reference sequence). The CDR3 covers 14 residues. As DNA, the CDR3 is TGTGCCAGCAGCTCTCGGACAGGGAACACTGAAGCTTTCTTT. Encoded protein: CASSSRTGNTEAFF.